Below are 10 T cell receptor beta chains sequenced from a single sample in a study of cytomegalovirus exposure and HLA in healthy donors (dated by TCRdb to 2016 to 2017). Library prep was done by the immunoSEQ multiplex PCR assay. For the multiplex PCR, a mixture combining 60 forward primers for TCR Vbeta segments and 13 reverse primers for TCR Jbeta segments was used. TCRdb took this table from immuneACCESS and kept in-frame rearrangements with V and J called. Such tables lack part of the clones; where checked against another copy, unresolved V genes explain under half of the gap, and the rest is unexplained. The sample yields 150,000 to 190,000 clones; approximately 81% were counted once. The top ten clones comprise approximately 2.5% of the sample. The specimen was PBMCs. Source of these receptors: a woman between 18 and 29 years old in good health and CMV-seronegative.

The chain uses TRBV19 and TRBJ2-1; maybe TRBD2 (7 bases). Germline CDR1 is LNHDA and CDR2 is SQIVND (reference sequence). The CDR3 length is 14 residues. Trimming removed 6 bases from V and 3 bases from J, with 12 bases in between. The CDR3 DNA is TGTGCCAGTAGCGGGGGGCCTAACTACAATGAGCAGTTCTTC. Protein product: CASSGGPNYNEQFF. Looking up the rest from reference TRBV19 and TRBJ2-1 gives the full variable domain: DGGITQSPKYLFRKEGQNVTLSCEQNLNHDAMYWYRQDPGQGLRLIYYSQIVNDFQKGDIAEGYSVSREKKESFPLTVTSAQKNPTAFYLCASSGGPNYNEQFFGPGTRLTVL.

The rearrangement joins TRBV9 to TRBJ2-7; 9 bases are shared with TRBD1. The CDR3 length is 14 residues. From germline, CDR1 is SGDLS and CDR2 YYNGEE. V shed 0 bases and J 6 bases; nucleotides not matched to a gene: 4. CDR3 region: CASSVGTGAREQYF. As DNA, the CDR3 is TGTGCCAGCAGCGTAGGGACAGGGGCCCGCGAGCAGTACTTC. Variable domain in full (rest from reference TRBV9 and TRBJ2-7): DSGVTQTPKHLITATGQRVTLRCSPRSGDLSVYWYQQSLDQGLQFLIQYYNGEERAKGNILERFSAQQFPDLHSELNLSSLELGDSALYFCASSVGTGAREQYFGPGTRLTVT.

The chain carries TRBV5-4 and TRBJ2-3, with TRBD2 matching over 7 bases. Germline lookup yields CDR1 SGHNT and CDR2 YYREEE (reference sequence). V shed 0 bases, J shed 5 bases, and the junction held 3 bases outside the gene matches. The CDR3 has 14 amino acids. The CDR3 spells CASSLGLAEDTQYF. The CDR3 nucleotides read TGTGCCAGCAGCTTGGGTCTAGCGGAAGATACGCAGTATTTT.

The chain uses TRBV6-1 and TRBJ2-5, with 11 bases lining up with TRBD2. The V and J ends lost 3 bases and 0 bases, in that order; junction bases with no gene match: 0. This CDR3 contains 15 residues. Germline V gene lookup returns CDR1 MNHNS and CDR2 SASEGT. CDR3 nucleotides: TGTGCCAGCAGTGAGGGACTAGCGGACCAAGAGACCCAGTACTTC. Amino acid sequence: CASSEGLADQETQYF.

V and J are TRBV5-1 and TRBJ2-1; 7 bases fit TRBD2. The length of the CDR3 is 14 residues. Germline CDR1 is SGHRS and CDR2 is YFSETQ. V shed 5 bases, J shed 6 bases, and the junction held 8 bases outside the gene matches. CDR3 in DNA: TGCGCCAGCAGTTCGGGGCGGGAGACCAATGAGCAGTTCTTC. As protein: CASSSGRETNEQFF.

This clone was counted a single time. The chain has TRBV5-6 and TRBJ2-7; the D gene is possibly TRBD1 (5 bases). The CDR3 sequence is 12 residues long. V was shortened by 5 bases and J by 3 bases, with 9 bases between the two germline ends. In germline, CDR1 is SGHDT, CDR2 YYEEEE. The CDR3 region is CASRQGGYEQYF. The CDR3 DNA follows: TGTGCCAGCAGGCAGGGCGGCTACGAGCAGTACTTC.

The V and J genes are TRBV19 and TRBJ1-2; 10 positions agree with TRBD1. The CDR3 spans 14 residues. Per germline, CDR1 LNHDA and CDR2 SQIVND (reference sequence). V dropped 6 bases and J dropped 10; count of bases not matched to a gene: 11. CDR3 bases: TGTGCCAGTAGCCGGGACAGGGGAATTGGATTCTACACCTTC. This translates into CASSRDRGIGFYTF.

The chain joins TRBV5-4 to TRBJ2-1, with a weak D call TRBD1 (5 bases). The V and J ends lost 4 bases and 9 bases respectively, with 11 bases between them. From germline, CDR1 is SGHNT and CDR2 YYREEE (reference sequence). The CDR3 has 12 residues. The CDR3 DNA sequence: TGTGCCAGCAGCCTCACAGGCCCTGAGCAGTTCTTC. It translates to CASSLTGPEQFF.

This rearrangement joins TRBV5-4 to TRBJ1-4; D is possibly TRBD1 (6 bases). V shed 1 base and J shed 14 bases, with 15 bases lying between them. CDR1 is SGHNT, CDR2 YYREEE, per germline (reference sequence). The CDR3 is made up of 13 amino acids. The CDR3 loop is CASSLRTGTVLFF. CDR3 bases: TGTGCCAGCAGCTTGCGCACAGGGACGGTCCTGTTTTTT.

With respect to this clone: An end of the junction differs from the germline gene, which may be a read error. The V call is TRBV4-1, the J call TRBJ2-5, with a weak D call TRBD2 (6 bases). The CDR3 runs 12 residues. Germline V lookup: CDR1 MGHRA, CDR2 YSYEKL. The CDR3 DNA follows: TGTGCCAGCAGCCAAGAAACGGGAGAGCAGTACTTC. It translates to CASSQETGEQYF.